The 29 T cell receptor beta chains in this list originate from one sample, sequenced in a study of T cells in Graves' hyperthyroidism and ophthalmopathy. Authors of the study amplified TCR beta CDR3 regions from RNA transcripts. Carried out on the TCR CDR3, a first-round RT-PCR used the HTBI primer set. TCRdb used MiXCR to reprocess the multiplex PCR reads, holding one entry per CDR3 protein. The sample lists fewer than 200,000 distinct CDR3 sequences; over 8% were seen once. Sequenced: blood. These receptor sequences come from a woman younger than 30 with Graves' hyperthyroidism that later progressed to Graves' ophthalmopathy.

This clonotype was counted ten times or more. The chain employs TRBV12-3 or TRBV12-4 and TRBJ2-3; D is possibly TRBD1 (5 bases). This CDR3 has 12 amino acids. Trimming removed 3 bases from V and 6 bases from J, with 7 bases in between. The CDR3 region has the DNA TGTGCCAGCAGTTTCAGGGCGGATACGCAGTATTTT. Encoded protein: CASSFRADTQYF.

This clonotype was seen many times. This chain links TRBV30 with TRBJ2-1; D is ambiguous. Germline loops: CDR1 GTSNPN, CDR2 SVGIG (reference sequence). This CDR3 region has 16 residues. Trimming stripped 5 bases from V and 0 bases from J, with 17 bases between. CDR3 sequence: CAWQILLSDSYNEQFF. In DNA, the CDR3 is TGTGCCTGGCAAATCCTACTATCCGACTCCTACAATGAGCAGTTCTTC.

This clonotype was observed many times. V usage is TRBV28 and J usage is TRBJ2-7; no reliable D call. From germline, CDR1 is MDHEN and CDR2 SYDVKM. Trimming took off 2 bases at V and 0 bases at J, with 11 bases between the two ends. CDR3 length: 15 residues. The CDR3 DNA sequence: TGTGCCAGCAGTTTACACTCCTCATTCTCCTACGAGCAGTACTTC. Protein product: CASSLHSSFSYEQYF.

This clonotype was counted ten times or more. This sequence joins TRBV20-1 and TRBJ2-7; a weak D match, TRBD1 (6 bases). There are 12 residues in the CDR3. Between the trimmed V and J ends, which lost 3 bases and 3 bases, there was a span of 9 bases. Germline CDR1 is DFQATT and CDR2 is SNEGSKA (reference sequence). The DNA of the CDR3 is TGCAGTGCTAGTCGGGACATCTACGAGCAGTACTTC. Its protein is CSASRDIYEQYF.

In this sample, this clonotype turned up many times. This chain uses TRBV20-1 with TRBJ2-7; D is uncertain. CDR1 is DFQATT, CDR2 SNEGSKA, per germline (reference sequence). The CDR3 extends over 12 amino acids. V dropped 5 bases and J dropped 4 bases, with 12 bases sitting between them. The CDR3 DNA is TGCAGTGCTTCCGGACCGGTATACGAGCAGTACTTC. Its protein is CSASGPVYEQYF.

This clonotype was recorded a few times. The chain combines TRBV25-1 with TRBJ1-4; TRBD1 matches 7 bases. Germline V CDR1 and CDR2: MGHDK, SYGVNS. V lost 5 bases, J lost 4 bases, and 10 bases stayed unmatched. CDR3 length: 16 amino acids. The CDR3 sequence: CASSTQTDRNNEKLFF. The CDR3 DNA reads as TGTGCCAGCAGTACACAAACGGACAGGAATAATGAAAAACTGTTTTTT.

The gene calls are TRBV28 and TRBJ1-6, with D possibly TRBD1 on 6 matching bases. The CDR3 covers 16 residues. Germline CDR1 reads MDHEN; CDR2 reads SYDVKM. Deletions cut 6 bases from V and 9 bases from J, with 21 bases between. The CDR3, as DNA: TGTGCCAGCAGACCCCGTCGGGACATAAGGGGTTCACCCCTCCACTTT. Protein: CASRPRRDIRGSPLHF.

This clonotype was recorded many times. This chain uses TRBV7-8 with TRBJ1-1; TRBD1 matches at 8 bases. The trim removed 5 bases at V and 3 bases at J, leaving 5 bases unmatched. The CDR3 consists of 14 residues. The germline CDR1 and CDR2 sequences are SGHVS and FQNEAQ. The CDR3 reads CASSPSGGYTEAFF. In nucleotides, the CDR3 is TGTGCCAGCAGCCCTTCAGGGGGCTACACTGAAGCTTTCTTT.

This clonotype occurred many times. CDR3 nucleotide sequence: TGTGCCAGCAGCTTAGGGAGCGGGAGCCCCTACAATGAGCAGTTCTTC. Encoded protein: CASSLGSGSPYNEQFF. The chain couples TRBV7-9 to TRBJ2-1; 8 bases are shared with TRBD2. The germline CDR1 and CDR2 sequences are SEHNR and FQNEAQ (reference sequence). The CDR3 has 16 amino acids. With V trimmed by 1 base and J by 2 bases, 4 bases remained unmatched.

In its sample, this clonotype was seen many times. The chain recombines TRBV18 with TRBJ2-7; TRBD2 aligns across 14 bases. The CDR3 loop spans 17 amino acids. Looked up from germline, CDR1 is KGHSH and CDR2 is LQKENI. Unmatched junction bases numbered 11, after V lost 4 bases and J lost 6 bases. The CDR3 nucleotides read TGTGCCAGCTCACTCGGGACTAGCGGGAGTTCTGCATTCGAGCAGTACTTC. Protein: CASSLGTSGSSAFEQYF.

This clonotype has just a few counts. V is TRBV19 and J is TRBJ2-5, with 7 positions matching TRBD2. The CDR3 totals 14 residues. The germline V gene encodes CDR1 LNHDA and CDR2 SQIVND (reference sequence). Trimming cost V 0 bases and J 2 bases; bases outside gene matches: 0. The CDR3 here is CASSIEGGQETQYF. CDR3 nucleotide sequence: TGTGCCAGTAGTATAGAGGGAGGGCAAGAGACCCAGTACTTC.

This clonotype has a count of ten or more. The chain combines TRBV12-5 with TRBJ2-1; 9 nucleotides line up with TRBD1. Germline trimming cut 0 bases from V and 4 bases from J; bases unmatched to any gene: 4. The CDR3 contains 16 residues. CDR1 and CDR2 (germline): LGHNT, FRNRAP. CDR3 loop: CASGLVQGAQYNEQFF. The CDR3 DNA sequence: TGTGCTAGTGGTTTGGTACAGGGGGCTCAGTACAATGAGCAGTTCTTC.

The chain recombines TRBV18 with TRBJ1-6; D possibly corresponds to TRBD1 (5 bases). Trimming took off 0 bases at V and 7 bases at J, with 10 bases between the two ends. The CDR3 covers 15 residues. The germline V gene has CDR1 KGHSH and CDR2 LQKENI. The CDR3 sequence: CASSPPGVENSPLHF. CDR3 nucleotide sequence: TGTGCCAGCTCACCACCGGGGGTGGAAAATTCACCCCTCCACTTT. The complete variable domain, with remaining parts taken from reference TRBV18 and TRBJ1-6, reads NAGVMQNPRHLVRRRGQEARLRCSPMKGHSHVYWYRQLPEEGLKFMVYLQKENIIDESGMPKERFSAEFPKEGPSILRIQQVVRGDSAAYFCASSPPGVENSPLHFGNGTRLTVT.

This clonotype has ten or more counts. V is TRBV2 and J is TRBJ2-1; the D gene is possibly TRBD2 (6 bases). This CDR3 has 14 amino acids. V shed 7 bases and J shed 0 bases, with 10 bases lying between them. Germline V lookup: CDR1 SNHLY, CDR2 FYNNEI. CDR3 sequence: CASTKTSSYNEQFF. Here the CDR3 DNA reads TGTGCCAGCACAAAGACTAGCTCCTACAATGAGCAGTTCTTC. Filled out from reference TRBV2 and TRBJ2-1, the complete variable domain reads EPEVTQTPSHQVTQMGQEVILRCVPISNHLYFYWYRQILGQKVEFLVSFYNNEISEKSEIFDDQFSVERPDGSNFTLKIRSTKLEDSAMYFCASTKTSSYNEQFFGPGTRLTVL.

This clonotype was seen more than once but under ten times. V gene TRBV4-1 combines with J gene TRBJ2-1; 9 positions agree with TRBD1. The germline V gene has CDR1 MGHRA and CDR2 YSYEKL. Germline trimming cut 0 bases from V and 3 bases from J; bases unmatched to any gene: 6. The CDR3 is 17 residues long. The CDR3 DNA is TGCGCCAGCAGCCAAGATTATAGGACAGGGGACTACAATGAGCAGTTCTTC. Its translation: CASSQDYRTGDYNEQFF.

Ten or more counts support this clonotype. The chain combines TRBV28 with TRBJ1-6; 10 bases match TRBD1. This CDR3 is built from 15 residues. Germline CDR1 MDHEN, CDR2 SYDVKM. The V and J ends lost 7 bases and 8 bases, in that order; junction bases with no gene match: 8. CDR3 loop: CASKRTGGKHSPLHF. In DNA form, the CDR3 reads TGTGCCAGCAAACGGACAGGGGGTAAACATTCACCCCTCCACTTT.

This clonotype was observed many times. The DNA of the CDR3 is TGTGCCAGCAGTTTCGGACAGGAGTATGGCTACACCTTC. It translates to CASSFGQEYGYTF. This chain connects TRBV12-3 or TRBV12-4 to TRBJ1-2; TRBD1 matches at 7 bases. The ends lost 3 bases at V and 5 bases at J; junction bases unmatched: 3. CDR3 length: 13 amino acids.

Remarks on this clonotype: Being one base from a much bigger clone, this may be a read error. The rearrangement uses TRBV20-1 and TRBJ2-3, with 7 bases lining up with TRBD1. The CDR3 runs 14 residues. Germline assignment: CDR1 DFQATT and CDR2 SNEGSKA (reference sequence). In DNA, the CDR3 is TGCAGTGCTTCAACAGGGGAAGATGGGGATACGCGGTATTTT. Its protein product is CSASTGEDGDTRYF.

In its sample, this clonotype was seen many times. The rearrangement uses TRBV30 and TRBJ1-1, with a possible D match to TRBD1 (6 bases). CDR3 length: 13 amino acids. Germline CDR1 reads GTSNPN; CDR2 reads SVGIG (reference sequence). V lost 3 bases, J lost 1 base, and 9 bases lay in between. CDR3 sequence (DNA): TGTGCCTGGAGGTTGACAGGGAACACTGAAGCTTTCTTT. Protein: CAWRLTGNTEAFF.

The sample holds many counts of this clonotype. The CDR3 DNA reads TGTGCCAGCAGTTTAGGGACTAGCGGGGGGAGGTACACAGATACGCAGTATTTT. Translation: CASSLGTSGGRYTDTQYF. The chain carries TRBV12-3 or TRBV12-4 and TRBJ2-3; 14 bases align to TRBD2. V shed 1 base and J 2 bases; nucleotides not matched to a gene: 5. The CDR3 extends over 18 amino acids.

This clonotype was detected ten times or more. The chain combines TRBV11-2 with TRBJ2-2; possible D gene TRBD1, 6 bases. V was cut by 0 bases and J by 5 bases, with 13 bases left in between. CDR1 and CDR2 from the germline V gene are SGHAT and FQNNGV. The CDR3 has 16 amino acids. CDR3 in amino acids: CASSLDAGAGTGELFF. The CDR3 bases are TGTGCCAGCAGCTTAGATGCAGGGGCCGGAACCGGGGAGCTGTTTTTT.

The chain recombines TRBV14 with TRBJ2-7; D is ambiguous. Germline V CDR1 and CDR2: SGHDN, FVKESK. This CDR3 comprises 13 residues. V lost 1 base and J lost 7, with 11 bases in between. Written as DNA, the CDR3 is TGTGCCAGCAGCCAAGCCAGGACGGGTGAGCAGTACTTC. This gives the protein CASSQARTGEQYF. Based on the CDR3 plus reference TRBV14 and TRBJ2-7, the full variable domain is EAGVTQFPSHSVIEKGQTVTLRCDPISGHDNLYWYRRVMGKEIKFLLHFVKESKQDESGMPNNRFLAERTGGTYSTLKVQPAELEDSGVYFCASSQARTGEQYFGPGTRLTVT.

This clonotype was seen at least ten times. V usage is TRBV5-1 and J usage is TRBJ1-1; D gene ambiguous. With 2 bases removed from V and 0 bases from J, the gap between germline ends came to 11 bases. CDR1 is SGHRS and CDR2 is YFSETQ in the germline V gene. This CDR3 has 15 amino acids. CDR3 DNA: TGCGCCAGCAGCTTCGAGCCCTATATGAACACTGAAGCTTTCTTT. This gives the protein CASSFEPYMNTEAFF.

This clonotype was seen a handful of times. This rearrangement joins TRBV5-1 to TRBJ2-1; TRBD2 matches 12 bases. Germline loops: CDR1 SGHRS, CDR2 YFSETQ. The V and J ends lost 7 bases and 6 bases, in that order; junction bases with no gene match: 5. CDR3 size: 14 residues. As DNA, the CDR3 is TGCGCCAGCGGGAGGACTAGCGGGGTCAATGAGCAGTTCTTC. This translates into CASGRTSGVNEQFF.

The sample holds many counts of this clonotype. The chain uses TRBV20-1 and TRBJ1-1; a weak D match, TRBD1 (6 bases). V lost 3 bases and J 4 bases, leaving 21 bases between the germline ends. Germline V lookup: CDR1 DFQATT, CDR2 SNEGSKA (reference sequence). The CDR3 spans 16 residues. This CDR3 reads CSARGARGRASTEAFF. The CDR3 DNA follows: TGCAGTGCTAGGGGGGCCAGGGGTAGGGCCAGCACTGAAGCTTTCTTT.

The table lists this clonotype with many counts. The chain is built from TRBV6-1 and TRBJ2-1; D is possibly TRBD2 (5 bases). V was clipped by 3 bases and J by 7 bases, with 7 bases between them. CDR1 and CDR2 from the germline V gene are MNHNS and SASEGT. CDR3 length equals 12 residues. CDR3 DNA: TGTGCCAGCAGTGACGGGAATAATGAGCAGTTCTTC. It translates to CASSDGNNEQFF.

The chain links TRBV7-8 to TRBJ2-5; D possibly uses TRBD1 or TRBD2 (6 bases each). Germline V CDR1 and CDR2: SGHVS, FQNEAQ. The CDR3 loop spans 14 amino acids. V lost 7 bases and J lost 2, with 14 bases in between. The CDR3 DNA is TGTGCCAGCAAAAGGGGGGTCGGACAAGAGACCCAGTACTTC. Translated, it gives CASKRGVGQETQYF.

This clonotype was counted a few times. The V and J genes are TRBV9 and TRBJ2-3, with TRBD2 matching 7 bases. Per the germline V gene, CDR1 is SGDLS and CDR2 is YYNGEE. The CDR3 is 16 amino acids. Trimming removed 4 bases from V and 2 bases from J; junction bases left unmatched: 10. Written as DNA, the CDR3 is TGTGCCAGCAGCCCAACCCCCGGGACTACCACAGATACGCAGTATTTT. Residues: CASSPTPGTTTDTQYF.

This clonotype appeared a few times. CDR3 coding DNA: TGTGCCAGCAGCCCAGGGGAGGGCCGTTGGGGCGAGCAGTACTTC. Encoded protein: CASSPGEGRWGEQYF. V is TRBV7-3 and J is TRBJ2-7; D perhaps matches TRBD2 (7 bases). V was clipped by 5 bases and J by 6 bases, with 20 bases between them. The germline V gene encodes CDR1 SGHTA and CDR2 FQGTGA. The CDR3 spans 15 residues.